This is a list of T cell receptor beta chains from one sample in a study of blood T cell repertoires in COVID-19. TCRdb keeps only in-frame clones here, not all; method: immunoSEQ multiplex PCR. This sample has about 410,000 clones, with 70% to 90% found just once. Sequencing was done on a sample of peripheral blood. Receptor source: a woman aged 35 to 49 with COVID-19, enrolled during active disease. The CDR3 runs from the conserved cysteine through the conserved F or W. D genes are given only for firm matches. Size is omitted from some rows. Given values are once, few, many or a class for expanded clones.

clone_size	v_call	j_call	d_call	cdr3_nt	cdr3_aa
.	TRBV2	TRBJ2-1	TRBD2	TGTGCCACCGTACCGGGACTACAATTGGTGAATGAGCAGTTCTTC	CATVPGLQLVNEQFF
.	TRBV9	TRBJ1-5	.	TGTGCCAGCAGCGCCCGCGGACAGTTCGGGCAGCCCCAGCATTTT	CASSARGQFGQPQHF
.	TRBV7-2	TRBJ1-1	TRBD1	TGTGCCAGCAGCTTAGTGGGGGGACAGCTTGATGGTGAAGCTTTCTTT	CASSLVGGQLDGEAFF
.	TRBV28	TRBJ2-2	TRBD2	TGTGCCAGCAGAAGGGAGGGTGGGAACACCGGGGAGCTGTTTTTT	CASRREGGNTGELFF
.	TRBV7-9	TRBJ1-2	.	TGTGCCAGCAGCTTAGGAGGGTACGGCTACACCTTC	CASSLGGYGYTF
.	TRBV5-1	TRBJ2-1	.	TGCGCCAGCAGCTTCCGGGCCCCGGAAGGGGGCAATGAGCAGTTCTTC	CASSFRAPEGGNEQFF
.	TRBV28	TRBJ1-3	TRBD1	TGTGCCAGCAGAACAGGGGAGGCTGGAAACACCATATATTTT	CASRTGEAGNTIYF
.	TRBV18	TRBJ1-5	TRBD1	TGTGCCAGCTCACGGGACAGAAATCAGCCCCAGCATTTT	CASSRDRNQPQHF
.	TRBV2	TRBJ2-5	TRBD2	TGTGCCAGCATGGCCGGGGCTAGCGGGAATTCAGAGACCCAGTACTTC	CASMAGASGNSETQYF
.	TRBV15	TRBJ1-5	TRBD1	TGTGCCACCAGCAGAGAACAGGGGAGCAATCAGCCCCAGCATTTT	CATSREQGSNQPQHF
.	TRBV9	TRBJ1-2	.	TGTGCCAGCAGCCCATCGGGGGGATATAGTGGCTACACCTTC	CASSPSGGYSGYTF
.	TRBV2	TRBJ1-5	.	TGTGCCAGCAGTGAAAGTTTGGTAGTGCCCCAGCATTTT	CASSESLVVPQHF
once	TRBV28	TRBJ1-1	.	TGTGCCAGCAAACCGGGGGGGACTGAAGCTTTCTTT	CASKPGGTEAFF
.	TRBV10-3	TRBJ1-4	TRBD1	TGTGCCATCAGAAAACAGGGGGAAGGCGAAAAACTGTTTTTT	CAIRKQGEGEKLFF
few	TRBV5-1	TRBJ1-1	.	TGCGCCAGCAGCTCAGGAGGGTCCGGGTGGACTGAAGCTTTCTTT	CASSSGGSGWTEAFF
.	TRBV28	TRBJ1-2	TRBD1	TGTGCCAGCAGTGGGGACAGCTTAGCTAACTATGGCTACACCTTC	CASSGDSLANYGYTF
.	TRBV5-8	TRBJ1-2	TRBD1	TGTGCCAGCAGCCTAGGAGACAGGGGAGGAGGAAATGGCTACACCTTC	CASSLGDRGGGNGYTF
.	TRBV28	TRBJ1-2	.	TGTGCCAGCAGTTGGGGGGGGAGGCAGGGCAGCGGCTACACCTTC	CASSWGGRQGSGYTF
.	TRBV6-5	TRBJ2-5	.	TGTGCCAGCACCCAGACAGGACAAGAGACCCAGTACTTC	CASTQTGQETQYF
.	TRBV19	TRBJ1-6	.	TGTGCCTCCTCCCAGGGCGGTGATTCACCCCTCCACTTT	CASSQGGDSPLHF
.	TRBV3-1/TRBV3-2	TRBJ2-7	.	TGTGCCAGCAGCCGAGGCGGGGACCGCGAGCAGTACTTC	CASSRGGDREQYF
.	TRBV9	TRBJ2-5	TRBD2	TGTGCCAGCAGCTCCTTCCCGACGGCTAGCGGACAAGAGACCCAGTACTTC	CASSSFPTASGQETQYF
.	TRBV28	TRBJ1-2	.	TGTGCCAGCAGTTTTGAGGGGAGGAGGGGCTACACCTTC	CASSFEGRRGYTF
.	TRBV5-8	TRBJ1-3	.	TGTGCCAGCAGCTTGTACCAGGGGAGAAACACCATATATTTT	CASSLYQGRNTIYF
.	TRBV7-2	TRBJ1-2	.	TGTGCCAGCAGCCCTAGCGGCCAGGGGAATGGCTACACCTTC	CASSPSGQGNGYTF
once	TRBV28	TRBJ1-5	.	TGTGCCAGCAGTTTAAGACAGGCAGGGGATGGCGGCAATCAGCCCCAGCATTTT	CASSLRQAGDGGNQPQHF
.	TRBV7-2	TRBJ2-1	.	TGTGCCAGCAGCTTTACCAGGACTAAGTTCTTC	CASSFTRTKFF
.	TRBV5-4	TRBJ1-1	TRBD1	TGTGCCAGCAGTCTCTGGAACAGGGGAGTCCCTGAAGCTTTCTTT	CASSLWNRGVPEAFF
.	TRBV5-1	TRBJ1-2	.	TGCGCCAGCAGCTTTCAGGGCGGCTATGGCTACACCTTC	CASSFQGGYGYTF
.	TRBV11-2	TRBJ2-2	TRBD2	TGTGCCAGCAGCTCCCCGGGACTAGCGGCGAACACCGGGGAGCTGTTTTTT	CASSSPGLAANTGELFF
.	TRBV7-9	TRBJ2-7	TRBD1	TGTGCCAGCAGCTTGGCAGGGGGCACCGAGCAGTACTTC	CASSLAGGTEQYF
.	TRBV6-6	TRBJ1-2	.	TGTGCCAGCAGTTACGGGGCGGACTATGGCTACACCTTC	CASSYGADYGYTF
.	TRBV5-4	TRBJ2-7	TRBD1	TGTGCCAGCAGCTTGGCCGGGGACAGCCACTACGAGCAGTACTTC	CASSLAGDSHYEQYF
.	TRBV28	TRBJ1-5	TRBD1	TGTGCCAGCAGTTTATTGGGGGCAGGGGGCGGCAATCAGCCCCAGCATTTT	CASSLLGAGGGNQPQHF
.	TRBV28	TRBJ1-2	.	TGTGCCAGCAGTGGGGGGTCGCGTGGCTACACCTTC	CASSGGSRGYTF
.	TRBV5-1	TRBJ1-1	.	TGCGCCAGCACGGGTGGCGGCACTGAAGCTTTCTTT	CASTGGGTEAFF
.	TRBV27	TRBJ2-1	TRBD2	TGTGCCAGCAGTAGAAGACTAGCCTTTGGAGAGCAGTTCTTC	CASSRRLAFGEQFF
.	TRBV11-1	TRBJ1-6	.	TGTGCCAGCAGCCTCGGTGGGCATTCACCCCTCCACTTT	CASSLGGHSPLHF
.	TRBV11-2	TRBJ2-2	TRBD1	TGTGCCAGCAGTTATCAGGCTCGAAAAACCCGGACAGGGGCTAACACCGGGGAGCTGTTTTTT	CASSYQARKTRTGANTGELFF
.	TRBV4-1	TRBJ2-7	TRBD1	TGCGCCAGCAGCCAGGCGGGACAGGGGACCCTTAGGGACGAGCAGTACTTC	CASSQAGQGTLRDEQYF
once	TRBV28	TRBJ1-2	TRBD1	TGTGCCAGCAGCGGAACAGGGGCTGGATATGGCTACACCTTC	CASSGTGAGYGYTF
.	TRBV30	TRBJ1-2	.	TGTGCCTGGAGCTTTGGAGGGGACTATGGCTACACCTTC	CAWSFGGDYGYTF
.	TRBV7-3	TRBJ2-3	.	TGTGCCAGCAGCTCACAGGGCGCGGCAGATACGCAGTATTTT	CASSSQGAADTQYF
.	TRBV6-5	TRBJ1-1	.	TGTGCCAGCAGGGGGCGGAGGGGAAGTGACACTGAAGCTTTCTTT	CASRGRRGSDTEAFF
.	TRBV7-3	TRBJ1-1	TRBD1	TGTGCCAGCAGCTTAAAGGCTCGGACAGGGGGTCTTTTCTTT	CASSLKARTGGLFF
.	TRBV5-1	TRBJ2-1	TRBD2	TGCGCCAGCACCCTTTCCGCGGGAGGATACAATGAGCAGTTCTTC	CASTLSAGGYNEQFF
.	TRBV30	TRBJ1-5	.	TGTGCCTGGAGTTCCCGAGGATATCAGCCCCAGCATTTT	CAWSSRGYQPQHF
.	TRBV7-9	TRBJ1-1	.	TGTGCCAGCAGCCCCCTGGGGCCGCGAGGTATGAACACTGAAGCTTTCTTT	CASSPLGPRGMNTEAFF
.	TRBV11-2	TRBJ1-5	TRBD1	TGTGCCAGCAGCCGAGGCCTTAAACAGGGGGGTTACAATCAGCCCCAGCATTTT	CASSRGLKQGGYNQPQHF